These T cell receptor beta chains were read from a single sample in a study of CD8 T cells in ankylosing spondylitis. TCRdb fed the 5' RACE reads into MiXCR, producing one record per CDR3 protein. The sample includes 35,000 to 40,000 distinct CDR3 sequences, 15% to 20% of them seen just once. Material for sequencing was blood. The receptor source for this set is a male donor with ankylosing spondylitis or in good health (not recorded which). Each CDR3 is given with its conserved first and last residue. The D gene is left open where the match is weak. Expanded clones get a size class; other rows say once, few or many, or leave the size out.

-,TRBJ1-4,-,TRBV29-1,CSAPQGDKLFF,TGCAGCGCGCCTCAAGGTGATAAACTGTTTTTT
few,TRBJ2-1,-,TRBV11-2,CASSPVASSYNEQFF,TGTGCCAGCAGCCCAGTAGCGAGCTCCTACAATGAGCAGTTCTTC
few,TRBJ2-3,-,TRBV7-6,CASRGAADTQYF,TGTGCCAGCAGAGGTGCGGCAGATACGCAGTATTTT
-,TRBJ2-2,-,TRBV7-2,CASSLSLGAPGELFF,TGTGCCAGCAGCTTAAGTCTGGGGGCCCCGGGGGAGCTGTTTTTT
-,TRBJ2-2,-,TRBV5-1,CASSPFHLNTGELFF,TGCGCCAGCAGCCCCTTCCACTTGAACACCGGGGAGCTGTTTTTT
few,TRBJ2-2,TRBD2,TRBV20-1,CSASPSPAGAGELFF,TGCAGTGCTTCTCCGTCCCCAGCGGGAGCTGGGGAGCTGTTTTTT
few,TRBJ2-2,-,TRBV12-3/TRBV12-4,CASSLADTGELFF,TGTGCCAGCAGTTTGGCCGACACCGGGGAGCTGTTTTTT
-,TRBJ2-5,TRBD1,TRBV10-2,CASGQGETQYF,TGCGCCAGCGGACAGGGGGAGACCCAGTACTTC
-,TRBJ2-3,TRBD2,TRBV20-1,CSARSGRARADTQYF,TGCAGTGCGAGAAGCGGGAGGGCCAGGGCAGATACGCAGTATTTT
many,TRBJ2-1,TRBD2,TRBV28,CASSAYSGPSYNEQFF,TGTGCCAGCAGTGCTTATAGCGGGCCCTCCTACAATGAGCAGTTCTTC
-,TRBJ2-3,-,TRBV28,CASSLLGVTDTQYF,TGTGCCAGCAGTTTATTGGGGGTCACAGATACGCAGTATTTT
few,TRBJ1-1,-,TRBV7-2,CASSFANLNTEAFF,TGTGCCAGCAGCTTCGCTAACTTGAACACTGAAGCTTTCTTT
-,TRBJ2-3,TRBD2,TRBV20-1,CSARASLPLGTSGTSTDTQYF,TGCAGTGCTAGAGCCTCTCTCCCCCTTGGGACTAGCGGGACTAGCACAGATACGCAGTATTTT
few,TRBJ2-5,-,TRBV7-6,CASSPGQGGPFEETQYF,TGTGCCAGCAGCCCCGGGCAAGGCGGCCCCTTTGAGGAGACCCAGTACTTC
few,TRBJ2-1,TRBD2,TRBV7-2,CASRKGLAVVNEQFF,TGTGCCAGCAGAAAGGGACTAGCGGTGGTGAATGAGCAGTTCTTC
-,TRBJ2-2,-,TRBV5-1,CASRPGTDGANTGELFF,TGCGCCAGCAGGCCCGGGACTGACGGAGCGAACACCGGGGAGCTGTTTTTT
few,TRBJ2-3,-,TRBV29-1,CSVEGRASTDTQYF,TGCAGCGTTGAAGGGCGGGCTAGCACAGATACGCAGTATTTT
-,TRBJ2-1,TRBD1,TRBV5-1,CASSRDSSYNEQFF,TGCGCCAGCAGCAGGGACAGCTCCTACAATGAGCAGTTCTTC
few,TRBJ2-3,-,TRBV20-1,CSAKASAAPRPDTQYF,TGCAGTGCCAAGGCCTCTGCCGCCCCGAGGCCAGATACGCAGTATTTT
once,TRBJ2-1,TRBD1,TRBV5-1,CASSLGDRGQISYNEQFF,TGCGCCAGCAGCCTGGGGGACAGGGGGCAAATCTCCTACAATGAGCAGTTCTTC
many,TRBJ2-3,TRBD2,TRBV20-1,CSARTSGGWGTDTQYF,TGCAGTGCTAGAACTAGCGGGGGGTGGGGCACAGATACGCAGTATTTT
-,TRBJ2-2,-,TRBV14,CASSPIGATRELFF,TGTGCCAGCAGCCCGATAGGGGCTACCCGGGAGCTGTTTTTT
few,TRBJ1-1,-,TRBV7-2,CASSSPRRDTEAFF,TGTGCCAGCAGCTCCCCAAGGAGGGACACTGAAGCTTTCTTT
-,TRBJ1-1,TRBD1,TRBV12-3/TRBV12-4,CASSSRGGYTEAFF,TGTGCCAGCAGTTCCAGGGGGGGCTACACTGAAGCTTTCTTT
few,TRBJ2-7,TRBD2,TRBV27,CASSFSSGSYEQYF,TGTGCCAGCAGTTTTTCCAGCGGGAGCTACGAGCAGTACTTC
-,TRBJ2-3,-,TRBV7-9,CASSLVGDTQYF,TGTGCCAGCAGCTTAGTGGGGGATACGCAGTATTTT
-,TRBJ2-4,-,TRBV20-1,CSADTIGKNIQYF,TGCAGTGCTGATACTATCGGCAAAAACATTCAGTACTTC
few,TRBJ2-2,TRBD2,TRBV29-1,CSVSTSVVWTGELFF,TGCAGCGTTTCGACTAGCGTGGTGTGGACCGGGGAGCTGTTTTTT
few,TRBJ1-5,-,TRBV5-5,CASSLPTAAQPQHF,TGTGCCAGCAGCTTACCCACCGCCGCACAGCCCCAGCATTTT
many,TRBJ2-6,-,TRBV12-3/TRBV12-4,CASSLKVSGANVLTF,TGTGCCAGCAGTTTAAAAGTCTCTGGGGCCAACGTCCTGACTTTC
large,TRBJ1-2,TRBD1,TRBV28,CASTIRGADGYTF,TGTGCCAGCACCATCAGGGGGGCGGATGGCTACACCTTC
few,TRBJ1-4,-,TRBV5-1,CASGYGSGGEKLFF,TGCGCCAGCGGGTACGGTAGCGGAGGAGAAAAACTGTTTTTT
-,TRBJ1-3,-,TRBV4-3,CASSLATGNTIYF,TGCGCCAGCAGCCTGGCTACTGGAAACACCATATATTTT
-,TRBJ2-7,TRBD2,TRBV6-5,CASSYSSGSSYEQYF,TGTGCCAGCAGTTACTCTAGCGGGAGCTCCTACGAGCAGTACTTC
few,TRBJ2-3,-,TRBV7-2,CASSLIWERTDTQYF,TGTGCCAGCAGCCTCATCTGGGAGAGGACAGATACGCAGTATTTT
few,TRBJ2-2,-,TRBV20-1,CSASVGGRTGELFF,TGCAGTGCTAGCGTAGGGGGTCGGACCGGGGAGCTGTTTTTT
-,TRBJ2-2,-,TRBV15,CATSRTGESGELFF,TGTGCCACCAGCAGAACCGGGGAATCCGGGGAGCTGTTTTTT
few,TRBJ2-5,-,TRBV14,CASSPLGQETQYF,TGTGCCAGCAGCCCCCTGGGACAAGAGACCCAGTACTTC
few,TRBJ2-2,-,TRBV27,CASSLSSGTNTGELFF,TGTGCCAGCAGTTTATCGTCTGGGACCAACACCGGGGAGCTGTTTTTT
-,TRBJ1-1,-,TRBV29-1,CSVTTGGNTEAFF,TGCAGCGTTACGACAGGAGGGAACACTGAAGCTTTCTTT
few,TRBJ2-2,-,TRBV25-1,CASRQTGWNTGELFF,TGTGCCAGCAGGCAAACAGGGTGGAACACCGGGGAGCTGTTTTTT
-,TRBJ2-7,-,TRBV20-1,CSASGTLSEQYF,TGCAGTGCTAGTGGGACACTTTCTGAGCAGTACTTC
-,TRBJ2-2,-,TRBV12-3/TRBV12-4,CASSLIIGELFF,TGTGCCAGCAGTTTAATTATCGGGGAGCTGTTTTTT
few,TRBJ2-1,-,TRBV7-2,CASSPSPGPYNEQFF,TGTGCCAGCAGCCCCTCGCCGGGGCCCTACAATGAGCAGTTCTTC
few,TRBJ2-5,-,TRBV2,CASSEYGARGETQYF,TGTGCCAGCAGTGAATACGGGGCGAGGGGGGAGACCCAGTACTTC
-,TRBJ2-1,-,TRBV20-1,CSARYTYNEQFF,TGCAGTGCTAGATATACCTACAATGAGCAGTTCTTC
-,TRBJ2-2,-,TRBV7-6,CASSETSVAGVGELFF,TGTGCCAGCAGCGAGACCTCGGTAGCCGGGGTCGGGGAGCTGTTTTTT
-,TRBJ2-4,-,TRBV10-3,CAISESLGLAKNIQYF,TGTGCCATCAGTGAGTCGCTGGGCCTAGCCAAAAACATTCAGTACTTC
few,TRBJ2-7,-,TRBV3-1,CASSPGGEWTYYEQYF,TGTGCCAGCAGCCCTGGCGGAGAGTGGACCTACTACGAGCAGTACTTC
few,TRBJ2-1,-,TRBV29-1,CSVDGSRVYNEQFF,TGCAGCGTTGATGGTTCCAGGGTCTACAATGAGCAGTTCTTC
few,TRBJ2-4,-,TRBV27,CASGKEGRGKNIQYF,TGTGCCAGCGGGAAAGAGGGGAGAGGGAAAAACATTCAGTACTTC
-,TRBJ2-3,-,TRBV20-1,CSARDLEAAGGSTDTQYF,TGCAGTGCTAGAGATTTAGAAGCGGCAGGAGGGAGCACAGATACGCAGTATTTT
few,TRBJ2-1,-,TRBV29-1,CSGSTRDNEQFF,TGCAGCGGGAGCACTAGGGACAATGAGCAGTTCTTC
-,TRBJ1-1,-,TRBV28,CASSLRGTPNTEAFF,TGTGCCAGCAGTTTACGCGGGACACCGAACACTGAAGCTTTCTTT
-,TRBJ2-2,TRBD2,TRBV20-1,CSAIAGGHGELFF,TGCAGTGCCATAGCGGGAGGGCACGGGGAGCTGTTTTTT
-,TRBJ1-4,-,TRBV6-6,CASSYWEEKLFF,TGTGCCAGCAGTTACTGGGAAGAAAAACTGTTTTTT
few,TRBJ2-2,-,TRBV27,CASSLGQNTGELFF,TGTGCCAGCAGTTTAGGCCAGAACACCGGGGAGCTGTTTTTT
-,TRBJ2-7,-,TRBV29-1,CSVDIGRYEQYF,TGCAGCGTTGATATAGGGCGCTACGAGCAGTACTTC
-,TRBJ1-4,-,TRBV18,CASSPDRTNEKLFF,TGTGCCAGCTCACCCGACAGAACTAATGAAAAACTGTTTTTT